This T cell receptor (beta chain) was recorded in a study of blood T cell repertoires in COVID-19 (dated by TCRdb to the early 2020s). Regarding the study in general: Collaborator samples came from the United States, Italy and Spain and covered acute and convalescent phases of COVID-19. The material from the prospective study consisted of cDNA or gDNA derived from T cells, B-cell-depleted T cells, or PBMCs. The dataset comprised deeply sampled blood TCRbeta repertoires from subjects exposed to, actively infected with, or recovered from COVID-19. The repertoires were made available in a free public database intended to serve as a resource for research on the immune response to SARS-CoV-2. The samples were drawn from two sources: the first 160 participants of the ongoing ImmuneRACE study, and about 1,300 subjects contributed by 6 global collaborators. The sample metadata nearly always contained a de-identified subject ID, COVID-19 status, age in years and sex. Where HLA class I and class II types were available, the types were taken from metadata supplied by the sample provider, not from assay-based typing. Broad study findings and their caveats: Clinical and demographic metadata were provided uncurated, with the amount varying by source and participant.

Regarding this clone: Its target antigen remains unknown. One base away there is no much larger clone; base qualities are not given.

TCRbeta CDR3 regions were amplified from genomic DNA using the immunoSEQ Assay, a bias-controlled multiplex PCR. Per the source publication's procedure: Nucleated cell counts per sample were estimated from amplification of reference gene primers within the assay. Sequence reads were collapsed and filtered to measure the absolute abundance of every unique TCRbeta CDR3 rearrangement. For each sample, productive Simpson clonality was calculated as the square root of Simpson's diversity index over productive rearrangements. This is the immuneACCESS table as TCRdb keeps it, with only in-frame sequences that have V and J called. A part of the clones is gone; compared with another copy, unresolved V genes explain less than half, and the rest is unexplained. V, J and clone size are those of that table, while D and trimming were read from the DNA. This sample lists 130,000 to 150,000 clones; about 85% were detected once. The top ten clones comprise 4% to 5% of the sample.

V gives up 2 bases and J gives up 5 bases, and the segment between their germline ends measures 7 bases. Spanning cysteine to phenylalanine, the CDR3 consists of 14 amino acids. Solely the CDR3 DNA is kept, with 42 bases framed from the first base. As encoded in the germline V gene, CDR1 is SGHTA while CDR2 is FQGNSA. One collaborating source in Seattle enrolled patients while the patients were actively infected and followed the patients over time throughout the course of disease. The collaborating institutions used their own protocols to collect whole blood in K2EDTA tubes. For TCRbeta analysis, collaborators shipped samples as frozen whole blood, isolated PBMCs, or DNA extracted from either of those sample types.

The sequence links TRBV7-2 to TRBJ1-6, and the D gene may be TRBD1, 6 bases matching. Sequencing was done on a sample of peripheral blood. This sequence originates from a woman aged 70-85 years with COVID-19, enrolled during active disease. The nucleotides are TGTGCCAGCAGCTTAAGGGGGAATAATTCACCCCTCCACTTT. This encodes CASSLRGNNSPLHF.